Below, 29 T cell receptor beta chains from the same sample are listed, as sequenced in a study of blood T cell repertoires in COVID-19. Profiled with immunoSEQ multiplex PCR; TCRdb holds only in-frame clones, not every one. Here the sample spans about 480,000 clones, around 90% being singletons. Sequenced material: PBMCs or T cells enriched from blood (not recorded which). These TCRs come from a woman aged 18-29 years with acute COVID-19.

DNA for the CDR3: TGTGCCAGCAGTCCCTGGAGTCTGGACACCATATATTTT. It yields the protein CASSPWSLDTIYF. The V call is TRBV12-3 or TRBV12-4, the J call TRBJ1-3; D unclear. V lost 5 bases, J lost 8 bases, and 13 bases lay in between. This CDR3 contains 13 residues.

The rearrangement links TRBV5-1 to TRBJ2-3; TRBD2 is a possible D gene (5 bases). The germline V and J ends were trimmed by 1 base and 6 bases, with 15 bases remaining between them. Germline-derived CDR1 and CDR2 are SGHRS and YFSETQ. The CDR3 consists of 15 residues. Written as DNA, the CDR3 is TGCGCCAGCAGCTTGAACGGGGTGGTTTCCGATACGCAGTATTTT. Protein sequence: CASSLNGVVSDTQYF.

V gene TRBV27 combines with J gene TRBJ1-2, with 7 positions matching TRBD1. CDR1 MNHEY and CDR2 SMNVEV come from the germline V gene (reference sequence). The CDR3 has 12 amino acids. Trimming at V came to 5 bases and at J to 11 bases, leaving 8 bases not matched to a gene. This CDR3 is CASSHKTGRYTF. CDR3 nucleotides: TGTGCCAGCAGTCACAAGACAGGGAGGTACACCTTC.

V and J are TRBV12-3 or TRBV12-4 and TRBJ2-5; no clear D gene. This CDR3 has 13 amino acids. V gave up 8 bases and J gave up 1 base, with 11 bases separating them. The CDR3 region is CASWYSGQETQYF. The CDR3 DNA sequence: TGTGCCAGCTGGTACTCAGGCCAAGAGACCCAGTACTTC.

The V gene is TRBV7-2, the J gene TRBJ2-7, with D unclear. The CDR3 loop spans 14 amino acids. The V end lost 3 bases, the J end lost 0 bases, and 9 bases lay between the germline ends. Per the germline V gene, CDR1 is SGHTA and CDR2 is FQGNSA. CDR3 sequence reads: CASSFSTGSYEQYF. Here the CDR3 DNA reads TGTGCCAGCAGCTTCTCCACCGGCTCCTACGAGCAGTACTTC.

This rearrangement joins TRBV5-3 to TRBJ2-1, with 8 positions matching TRBD1. TRBV5-3 is designated an ORF whose function remains uncertain. Unmatched junction bases numbered 5, after V lost 4 bases and J lost 5 bases. The CDR3 is 14 residues long. The CDR3 loop reads CARSPRTGNNEQFF. The CDR3 DNA follows: TGTGCCAGAAGCCCCCGGACAGGGAACAATGAGCAGTTCTTC.

The V call is TRBV3-1 (or the pseudogene TRBV3-2), the J call TRBJ2-7; weak D call: TRBD2 (6 bases). The CDR3 spans 15 residues. Germline CDR1 reads LGHDT; CDR2 reads YNNKEL (reference sequence). V was trimmed by 0 bases and J by 5 bases, leaving 14 bases between them. This chain's CDR3 is CASSQDWGEAHEQYF. The CDR3 DNA reads as TGTGCCAGCAGCCAAGATTGGGGGGAGGCCCACGAGCAGTACTTC.

V usage is TRBV6-5 and J usage is TRBJ2-1; D gene unclear. Trimming stripped 0 bases from V and 5 bases from J, with 11 bases between. The CDR3 contains 15 residues. Germline CDR1 MNHEY, CDR2 SVGAGI. CDR3 in amino acids: CASSYSRALNNEQFF. The CDR3, as DNA: TGTGCCAGCAGTTACTCGAGAGCCCTTAACAATGAGCAGTTCTTC.

The V gene is TRBV11-2, the J gene TRBJ2-7, with TRBD2 as a possible D gene (6 bases). The CDR3 loop spans 14 amino acids. V was shortened by 5 bases and J by 4 bases, with 15 bases between the two germline ends. The germline V gene encodes CDR1 SGHAT and CDR2 FQNNGV. The CDR3 protein is CASSGFGRDYEQYF. CDR3 coding DNA: TGTGCCAGCAGCGGATTTGGGCGGGATTACGAGCAGTACTTC. Drawing the rest from reference TRBV11-2 and TRBJ2-7, the complete variable domain is EAGVAQSPRYKIIEKRQSVAFWCNPISGHATLYWYQQILGQGPKLLIQFQNNGVVDDSQLPKDRFSAERLKGVDSTLKIQPAKLEDSAVYLCASSGFGRDYEQYFGPGTRLTVT.

This rearrangement joins TRBV7-9 to TRBJ1-1; the D gene is possibly TRBD1 (6 bases). The CDR3 has 14 amino acids. Trimming cost V 2 bases and J 5 bases, with 12 bases left between them. The V gene's germline CDR1 is SEHNR and CDR2 FQNEAQ (reference sequence). CDR3 coding DNA: TGTGCCAGCAGCTTAACAGGGTTACGGACTGAAGCTTTCTTT. Amino acids: CASSLTGLRTEAFF.

The V gene is TRBV3-1 (or the pseudogene TRBV3-2), the J gene TRBJ2-4; D perhaps matches TRBD2 (5 bases). With 1 base removed from V and 5 bases from J, the gap between germline ends came to 12 bases. CDR3 size: 15 residues. CDR1 is LGHDT, CDR2 YNNKEL, per germline (reference sequence). CDR3: CASSQGTFGQNIQYF. The CDR3 DNA is TGTGCCAGCAGCCAAGGGACTTTTGGGCAAAACATTCAGTACTTC.

This clone was recorded once. This chain links TRBV5-1 with TRBJ1-1, with D possibly being TRBD1 (6 bases). CDR1 is SGHRS and CDR2 is YFSETQ in the germline V gene. V lost 4 bases, J lost 10 bases, and 17 bases lay in between. The CDR3 is 13 residues long. The CDR3 sequence: CASSGLGGRGAFF. CDR3 DNA: TGCGCCAGCAGCGGCCTCGGGGGGCGGGGAGCTTTCTTT.

The CDR3 region has the DNA TGTGCCAGCAGCGTCATCGGGATCTCTGGAAACACCATATATTTT. It encodes CASSVIGISGNTIYF. The chain links TRBV7-9 to TRBJ1-3; D remains unclear. Germline CDR1 is SEHNR and CDR2 is FQNEAQ (reference sequence). CDR3 length: 15 residues. Trimming removed 5 bases from V and 0 bases from J, with 11 bases in between.

This chain links TRBV19 with TRBJ1-2, with D perhaps matching TRBD1 (5 bases). This CDR3 spans 14 amino acids. The ends were cut back, 5 bases at V and 4 bases at J, with 14 bases in the middle. Germline V lookup: CDR1 LNHDA, CDR2 SQIVND (reference sequence). CDR3 region: CASSARGRSYGYTF. CDR3 DNA sequence: TGTGCCAGTAGTGCAAGGGGCCGGAGCTATGGCTACACCTTC.

The chain combines TRBV5-1 with TRBJ2-7; tentatively, D is TRBD2 (6 bases). V lost 5 bases to trimming and J lost 3 bases, with 15 bases between them. The V gene's germline CDR1 is SGHRS and CDR2 YFSETQ. This CDR3 has 14 residues. The CDR3 sequence is CASSPGTGVYEQYF. Here the CDR3 DNA reads TGCGCCAGCAGTCCCGGGACGGGGGTCTACGAGCAGTACTTC.

The V and J genes are TRBV13 and TRBJ1-1; D possibly corresponds to TRBD1 (5 bases). The germline V gene has CDR1 PRHDT and CDR2 FYEKMQ (reference sequence). This CDR3 has 12 residues. V was shortened by 7 bases and J by 1 base, with 7 bases between the two germline ends. The CDR3 reads CASTTGNTEAFF. CDR3 nucleotide sequence: TGTGCCAGCACCACAGGGAACACTGAAGCTTTCTTT.

The V and J genes are TRBV29-1 and TRBJ1-3; D uncertain. This CDR3 contains 14 residues. With 1 base removed from V and 0 bases from J, the gap between germline ends came to 7 bases. Germline loops: CDR1 SQVTM, CDR2 ANQGSEA. CDR3 protein: CSVEAEHSGNTIYF. CDR3 nucleotide sequence: TGCAGCGTTGAAGCAGAACACTCTGGAAACACCATATATTTT.

The chain combines TRBV7-9 with TRBJ2-7; possible D gene TRBD2, 5 bases. The germline V gene has CDR1 SEHNR and CDR2 FQNEAQ (reference sequence). The CDR3 is made up of 16 amino acids. Between the trimmed V and J ends, which lost 3 bases and 0 bases, there was a span of 15 bases. CDR3: CASSFLGAALSYEQYF. The CDR3 nucleotides read TGTGCCAGCAGCTTCCTCGGAGCGGCTCTCTCCTACGAGCAGTACTTC.

V and J are TRBV4-1 and TRBJ1-1; 7 bases are shared with TRBD1. The CDR3 spans 15 residues. V dropped 0 bases and J dropped 4; count of bases not matched to a gene: 5. Per germline, CDR1 MGHRA and CDR2 YSYEKL. CDR3 coding DNA: TGCGCCAGCAGCCAAGAATCGACAGGGTTCACTGAAGCTTTCTTT. As protein: CASSQESTGFTEAFF.

This sequence joins TRBV11-2 and TRBJ1-3; D not certain. This CDR3 spans 13 amino acids. The V gene's germline CDR1 is SGHAT and CDR2 FQNNGV. Trimming took off 5 bases at V and 5 bases at J, with 10 bases between the two ends. The CDR3 loop is CASSTGDRNTIYF. The CDR3 region has the DNA TGTGCCAGCAGCACCGGGGATAGAAACACCATATATTTT.

This chain links TRBV16 with TRBJ1-2; D is undetermined. This CDR3 is 13 amino acids long. V lost 2 bases, J lost 4 bases, and 8 bases lay in between. CDR1 and CDR2 (germline): KGHSY, FQNENV. The CDR3, as DNA: TGTGCCAGCAGCCAACGGGAGCTCTATGGCTACACCTTC. This gives the protein CASSQRELYGYTF.

The chain combines TRBV19 with TRBJ2-7, with 8 nucleotides matching TRBD1. The CDR3 has 15 amino acids. The junction had 12 bases not matched to a gene; V was cut back by 6 bases and J by 5 bases. Germline values: CDR1 LNHDA, CDR2 SQIVND (reference sequence). The CDR3 nucleotides read TGTGCCAGTAGCGCCGAGGACAGGGACCTAAACGAGCAGTACTTC. Protein: CASSAEDRDLNEQYF.

This chain links TRBV28 with TRBJ1-5; 11 positions agree with TRBD1. Per germline, CDR1 MDHEN and CDR2 SYDVKM. Losses at the gene ends were 4 bases for V and 5 bases for J; bases not matched to a gene: 4. The CDR3 totals 15 residues. The CDR3 loop is CASSSGTGGDQPQHF. The CDR3 DNA follows: TGTGCCAGCAGTTCTGGGACAGGGGGTGATCAGCCCCAGCATTTT.

For this clone: A junction boundary mismatches the germline segment, possibly from a read error. The chain couples TRBV29-1 to TRBJ2-3; 11 bases agree with TRBD1. The CDR3 spans 14 residues. Germline V gene data show CDR1 as SQVTM and CDR2 as ANQGSEA. DNA of the CDR3: TGCAGCGTCGAAGGACAGGGGGCTGGAGATACGCAGTATTTT. Protein product: CSVEGQGAGDTQYF.

The V and J genes are TRBV7-9 and TRBJ1-4; perhaps TRBD1 as D (6 bases). Trimming removed 4 bases from V and 8 bases from J, with 11 bases in between. Germline V gives CDR1 SEHNR, CDR2 FQNEAQ (reference sequence). The CDR3 runs 13 residues. Written as DNA, the CDR3 is TGTGCCAGCAGCTATACGAGGGGGGAAAAACTGTTTTTT. Translating it yields CASSYTRGEKLFF.

The gene calls are TRBV14 and TRBJ2-5; 9 bases agree with TRBD1. Germline V gene lookup returns CDR1 SGHDN and CDR2 FVKESK. V trimming: 5 bases; J trimming: 5 bases; junction bases outside the gene matches: 6. The CDR3 sequence is 14 residues long. DNA for the CDR3: TGTGCCAGCAGCTTACAGGGGGCCGGGGAGACCCAGTACTTC. As protein: CASSLQGAGETQYF.

V is TRBV19 and J is TRBJ1-1, with 9 bases that match TRBD1. The germline CDR1 and CDR2 sequences are LNHDA and SQIVND (reference sequence). The CDR3 is made up of 15 amino acids. After removal of 4 bases from V and 5 bases from J, the junction contained 8 bases not matched to a gene. The DNA of the CDR3 is TGTGCCAGTAGTAGGACACAGGGGGCTCGGACTGAAGCTTTCTTT. Translation gives CASSRTQGARTEAFF.

This sequence joins TRBV5-1 and TRBJ2-7, with no clear D. V was cut by 0 bases and J by 2 bases, with 6 bases left in between. The CDR3 has 13 amino acids. CDR1 is SGHRS and CDR2 is YFSETQ in the germline V gene. The CDR3 sequence is CASSLGVPYEQYF. In nucleotides, the CDR3 is TGCGCCAGCAGCTTGGGAGTACCCTACGAGCAGTACTTC.

CDR3 bases: TGTGCCAGCAGCCCCGGGACAGCGAACACCGGGGAGCTGTTTTTT. It specifies CASSPGTANTGELFF. The chain combines TRBV7-3 with TRBJ2-2, with 7 positions matching TRBD1. V dropped 5 bases and J dropped 0; count of bases not matched to a gene: 3. Germline CDR1 and CDR2: SGHTA and FQGTGA. The CDR3 extends over 15 amino acids.